This TCR beta chain stems from a study of T cell responses to AZD1222 COVID-19 vaccine. This clone appeared once. Its antigen is still unknown. Trimming removed 6 bases from V and 8 bases from J; junction bases left unmatched: 16. Looked up from germline, CDR1 is LNHDA and CDR2 is SQIVND (reference sequence). This CDR3 contains 16 residues. General study points: Donors, mostly white British, included more females; clonal diversity was possibly underestimated. Vaccine-associated CD4 TCRs ranged over spike, dominating at 160-218 and 743-854.

The protocol was immunoSEQ multiplex PCR, while the TCRdb copy is restricted to in-frame clones and leaves out a portion. The sample lists more than 110,000 clones, approximately 90% occurring once. This receptor was obtained from an adult who received the AZD1222 COVID-19 vaccine. This material consisted of peripheral blood, taken 28 days after the second AZD1222 dose. The rearrangement links TRBV19 to TRBJ1-2; 9 positions match TRBD1. The CDR3 region is CASRATRKQGAEGYTF. Here the CDR3 DNA reads TGTGCCAGTAGAGCCACACGGAAACAGGGGGCGGAGGGCTACACCTTC. The variable domain in full, with the rest retrieved from reference TRBV19 and TRBJ1-2, is DGGITQSPKYLFRKEGQNVTLSCEQNLNHDAMYWYRQDPGQGLRLIYYSQIVNDFQKGDIAEGYSVSREKKESFPLTVTSAQKNPTAFYLCASRATRKQGAEGYTFGSGTRLTVV.